A single sample gave rise to the 4 T cell receptor beta chains below, sequenced in a study of CD8+CD57+ T cells in acquired aplastic anemia. The template used for profiling TCR beta VDJ and CDR3 was genomic DNA. TCRdb re-derived calls from the reads in MiXCR, one entry per CDR3 protein. The data contain roughly 190,000 distinct CDR3 sequences, less than 60% of them singletons. Patients who underwent sequencing had shown CD8+CD57+ cell expansion by flow cytometry. Sequenced input: sorted CD4+, CD8+, or CD8+CD57+ T cells (not recorded which) from PBMCs. These receptors came from a human donor with aplastic anemia.

The rearrangement links TRBV15 to TRBJ2-1; TRBD2 matches at 12 bases. The CDR3 sequence is 16 residues long. Germline V CDR1 and CDR2: LNHNV, YYDKDF (reference sequence). J lost 6 bases, V lost 3 bases, and 6 bases had no gene match. CDR3 residues: CATSRTSGSWGNEQFF. The CDR3 DNA is TGTGCCACCAGCAGGACTAGCGGGAGTTGGGGCAATGAGCAGTTCTTC.

V gene TRBV5-1 combines with J gene TRBJ2-1; 11 bases fit TRBD1. Germline CDR1 and CDR2: SGHRS and YFSETQ. The CDR3 consists of 14 residues. V gave up 1 base and J gave up 13 bases; unmatched junction bases: 7. CDR3 amino acids: CASSLPGQGVQQFF. The DNA for the CDR3 is TGCGCCAGCAGCTTGCCGGGACAGGGGGTACAACAGTTCTTC. The whole variable domain, remainder taken from reference TRBV5-1 and TRBJ2-1, is KAGVTQTPRYLIKTRGQQVTLSCSPISGHRSVSWYQQTPGQGLQFLFEYFSETQRNKGNFPGRFSGRQFSNSRSEMNVSTLELGDSALYLCASSLPGQGVQQFFGPGTRLTVL.

Many counts were recorded for this clonotype. The rearrangement uses TRBV28 and TRBJ1-2, with a possible D match to TRBD1 (5 bases). Germline CDR1 MDHEN, CDR2 SYDVKM. The ends were cut back, 5 bases at V and 8 bases at J, with 24 bases in the middle. The CDR3 is 16 amino acids. CDR3 sequence: CASSPGGMDIGEGYTF. The CDR3 region has the DNA TGTGCCAGCAGTCCCGGGGGTATGGACATCGGGGAGGGCTACACCTTC.

This clonotype was observed many times. The chain has TRBV12-5 and TRBJ2-5; 7 nucleotides agree with TRBD2. The CDR3 covers 14 residues. Germline V gene lookup returns CDR1 LGHNT and CDR2 FRNRAP. Unmatched junction bases numbered 3, after V lost 3 bases and J lost 2 bases. The CDR3 protein is CASGFRAGQETQYF. The CDR3 nucleotides read TGTGCTAGTGGTTTCCGAGCGGGACAAGAGACCCAGTACTTC. The variable domain in full, with the rest retrieved from reference TRBV12-5 and TRBJ2-5, is DARVTQTPRHKVTEMGQEVTMRCQPILGHNTVFWYRQTMMQGLELLAYFRNRAPLDDSGMPKDRFSAEMPDATLATLKIQPSEPRDSAVYFCASGFRAGQETQYFGPGTRLLVL.